This is a list of T cell receptor beta chains from one sample in a study of cytomegalovirus exposure and HLA in healthy donors. Measured with immunoSEQ multiplex PCR; TCRdb has only the in-frame clones, and not every one. Counted here are some 110,000 clones, 79% occurring once; the ten biggest clones make up approximately 4.3%. The sequenced sample consisted of PBMCs. These receptors originate from a young man in good health and CMV-seropositive. Both conserved end residues are part of each CDR3. A D gene is named only where the DNA matches it firmly.

v_call	d_call	j_call	cdr3_nt	cdr3_aa
TRBV15	NA	TRBJ1-5	TGTGCCACCGACCCCGGAGGGGGCAATCAGCCCCAGCATTTT	CATDPGGGNQPQHF
TRBV10-3	TRBD1	TRBJ1-2	TGTGCCATCAGTGCCGGGACAGGGTATGGCTACACCTTC	CAISAGTGYGYTF
TRBV5-1	NA	TRBJ2-5	TGCGCCAGCAGCGTACTAGCACAAGAGACCCAGTACTTC	CASSVLAQETQYF
TRBV4-2	NA	TRBJ2-5	TGTGCCAGCAGCCAAGTTTCCGGTCGAGAGACCCAGTACTTC	CASSQVSGRETQYF
TRBV7-2	TRBD2	TRBJ2-7	TGTGCCAGCAGTTCCGCCGGGACTAGCGGAAACTACGAGCAGTACTTC	CASSSAGTSGNYEQYF
TRBV7-9	TRBD1	TRBJ2-7	TGTGCCAGCAGCGAGCGTGGGACAGGGCAACACGAGCAGTACTTC	CASSERGTGQHEQYF
TRBV7-2	NA	TRBJ2-7	TGTGCCAGCAGTCGCGAAGTAGGGGCGTCCTACGAGCAGTACTTC	CASSREVGASYEQYF
TRBV4-3	TRBD2	TRBJ2-2	TGCGCCAGCAGCCAAGAAGGAACTAGCGGGATGAACACCGGGGAGCTGTTTTTT	CASSQEGTSGMNTGELFF
TRBV5-6	TRBD1	TRBJ2-7	TGTGCCAGCAGCTTGGAGGGACAGACCTACGAGCAGTACTTC	CASSLEGQTYEQYF
TRBV7-6	TRBD1	TRBJ2-5	TGTGCCAGCCCCGGACAGGGTCGAGGGACCCAGTACTTC	CASPGQGRGTQYF